This record looks at one T cell receptor (beta chain) sequence and its context. The V and J ends lost 5 bases and 5 bases respectively, with 12 bases between them. The germline V gene has CDR1 LNHDA and CDR2 SQIVND (reference sequence). CDR3 length: 13 amino acids. The record originates from a study of cytomegalovirus exposure and HLA in healthy donors. The PCR employed 60 Vbeta primers together with 13 Jbeta primers. Generated by immunoSEQ multiplex PCR, the TCRdb table keeps only in-frame clones and is missing some. The table has 110,000 to 150,000 clones, roughly 85% seen once. The chain recombines TRBV19 with TRBJ1-1; a weak D match, TRBD1 (6 bases). The receptor comes from a male donor in good health and CMV-seronegative. Sequenced sample: PBMCs. The CDR3 nucleotides are TGTGCCAGTAGTCAAACAGGGTTAACTGAAGCTTTCTTT. Translated: CASSQTGLTEAFF.